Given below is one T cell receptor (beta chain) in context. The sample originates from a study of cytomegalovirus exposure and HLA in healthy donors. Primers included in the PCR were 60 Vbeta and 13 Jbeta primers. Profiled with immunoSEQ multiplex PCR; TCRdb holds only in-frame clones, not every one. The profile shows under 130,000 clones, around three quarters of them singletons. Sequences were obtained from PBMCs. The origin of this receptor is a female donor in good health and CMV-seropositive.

Here the CDR3 DNA reads TGTGCCAGCAGCCGAAAGGGACTAGCGGAAAATGAGCAGTTCTTC. Amino acid sequence: CASSRKGLAENEQFF. The genes are TRBV27 and TRBJ2-1; 11 bases line up with TRBD2. CDR1 and CDR2 (germline): MNHEY, SMNVEV (reference sequence). V shed 6 bases, J shed 7 bases, and the junction held 8 bases outside the gene matches. This CDR3 spans 15 amino acids.